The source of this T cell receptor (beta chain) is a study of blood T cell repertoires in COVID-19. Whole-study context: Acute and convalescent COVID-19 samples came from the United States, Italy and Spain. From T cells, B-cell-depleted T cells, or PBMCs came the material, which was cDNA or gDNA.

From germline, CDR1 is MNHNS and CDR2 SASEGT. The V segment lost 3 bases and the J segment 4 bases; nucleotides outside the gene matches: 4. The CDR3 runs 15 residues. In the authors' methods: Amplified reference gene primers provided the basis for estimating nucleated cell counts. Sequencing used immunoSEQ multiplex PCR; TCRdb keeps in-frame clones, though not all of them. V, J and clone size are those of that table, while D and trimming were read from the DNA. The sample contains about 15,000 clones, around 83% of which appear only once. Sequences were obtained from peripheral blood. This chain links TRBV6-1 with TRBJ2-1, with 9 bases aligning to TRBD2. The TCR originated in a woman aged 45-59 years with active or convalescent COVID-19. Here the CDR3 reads CASSDGTSSYNEQFF. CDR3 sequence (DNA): TGTGCCAGCAGTGACGGGACTAGCAGTTACAATGAGCAGTTCTTC.